This passage covers 7 T cell receptor beta chains from one sample sequenced in a study of blood T cell repertoires in COVID-19. Clones were read by immunoSEQ multiplex PCR, and TCRdb kept only the in-frame ones, dropping some. The table has approximately 130,000 clones, 80% to 90% seen once; the top ten hold about 2%. The sample was peripheral blood. All receptors derive from a woman aged 50 to 65 with acute or convalescent COVID-19.

This rearrangement joins TRBV2 to TRBJ1-5; D may be TRBD1 (6 bases). The CDR3 has 17 amino acids. Germline lookup yields CDR1 SNHLY and CDR2 FYNNEI. Trimming removed 3 bases from V and 5 bases from J, with 20 bases in between. CDR3 in amino acids: CASSDLGVSQGYQPQHF. CDR3 coding DNA: TGTGCCAGCAGTGACTTGGGTGTAAGCCAGGGGTATCAGCCCCAGCATTTT.

This clone was recorded only once. The chain combines TRBV19 with TRBJ2-3; D may be TRBD2 (5 bases). This CDR3 contains 17 residues. V lost 5 bases to trimming and J lost 1 base, with 19 bases between them. CDR1 is LNHDA, CDR2 SQIVND, per germline (reference sequence). For the CDR3, the DNA is TGTGCCAGTAGTCCTAACGGAGGAGGAGCGGGCACAGATACGCAGTATTTT. Translated: CASSPNGGGAGTDTQYF.

The gene calls are TRBV27 and TRBJ2-7; tentative D call: TRBD1 (6 bases). Germline CDR1 reads MNHEY; CDR2 reads SMNVEV (reference sequence). The V end lost 10 bases, the J end lost 1 base, and 29 bases lay between the germline ends. The CDR3 totals 18 residues. The CDR3: CAILTGCAFTPSSYEQYF. CDR3 in DNA: TGTGCCATACTTACAGGGTGTGCCTTTACCCCCTCATCCTACGAGCAGTACTTC.

The V call is TRBV4-3, the J call TRBJ2-7, with 12 bases aligning to TRBD1. The junction had 7 bases not matched to a gene; V was cut back by 0 bases and J by 4 bases. Germline V gene lookup returns CDR1 LGHNA and CDR2 YSLEER. CDR3 length: 17 residues. The chain's CDR3 is CASSQEGGTGGIYEQYF. Here the CDR3 DNA reads TGCGCCAGCAGCCAAGAAGGTGGGACAGGGGGCATTTACGAGCAGTACTTC.

The chain carries TRBV4-1 and TRBJ2-5, with D maybe TRBD2 (6 bases). This CDR3 region has 15 residues. Trimming removed 1 base at V and 3 bases at J, with 12 bases between. Germline CDR1 is MGHRA and CDR2 is YSYEKL. The CDR3 DNA reads TGCGCCAGCAGCCAAGGGGCGGGACGCGAAGAGACCCAGTACTTC. Its translation: CASSQGAGREETQYF.

The chain has TRBV30 and TRBJ2-7; D remains unclear. CDR1 is GTSNPN, CDR2 SVGIG, per germline (reference sequence). V was clipped by 0 bases and J by 4 bases, with 7 bases between them. The CDR3 totals 12 residues. CDR3 coding DNA: TGTGCCTGGAGTGTATCAGTTTACGAGCAGTACTTC. Its translation: CAWSVSVYEQYF.

The gene calls are TRBV19 and TRBJ2-1, with TRBD1 matching over 8 bases. Unmatched junction bases numbered 6, after V lost 3 bases and J lost 2 bases. CDR1 and CDR2 from the germline V gene are LNHDA and SQIVND (reference sequence). The CDR3 is 16 amino acids. The CDR3 DNA is TGTGCCAGTAGTATTATGGGGACAGGACCCTACAATGAGCAGTTCTTC. Translation gives CASSIMGTGPYNEQFF.